This entry is about one T cell receptor beta chain. Its cognate antigen has yet to be identified. Base qualities are not at hand, and no much larger clone is one base apart. The sample comes from a study of blood T cell repertoires in COVID-19 (TCRdb year 2020). Regarding the research as a whole: The collaborator samples originated in the United States, Italy and Spain and spanned the acute and convalescent phases of COVID-19. Samples came from the ongoing ImmuneRACE study (first 160 participants) plus 1,254 subjects from 6 global collaborators. HLA class I and class II types, where available, came from metadata supplied by the sample provider rather than from assay-based typing. The material from the prospective study consisted of cDNA or gDNA derived from T cells, B-cell-depleted T cells, or PBMCs. Subjects who had been exposed to COVID-19, were actively infected with it, or had recovered from it provided the deeply sampled blood TCRbeta repertoires that made up the dataset. The repertoires were made available in a free public database intended to serve as a resource for research on the immune response to SARS-CoV-2. Sample metadata almost always included a de-identified subject ID, COVID-19 status, age in years and sex.

The CDR1 and CDR2 encoded by the germline V gene (reference sequence) are SGHNT and YYREEE. The CDR3 covers 15 residues, taking in both the cysteine and the phenylalanine. The read is trimmed to its CDR3 DNA, 45 bases read in frame from base 1. V is shortened by 0 bases, J by 0 bases, and the region joining them spans 9 bases. One collaborating source in Seattle enrolled patients while the patients were actively infected and followed the patients over time throughout the course of disease. Collaborating institutions collected whole blood in K2EDTA tubes following their own protocols. For TCRbeta analysis, collaborators shipped samples as frozen whole blood, isolated PBMCs, or DNA extracted from either of those sample types. Overall study results and their limits: The amount of clinical and demographic metadata varied by source and participant and was provided uncurated.

TCRbeta CDR3 regions were amplified from genomic DNA by means of the immunoSEQ Assay, a bias-controlled multiplex PCR. As for the authors' bioinformatics: Nucleated cell counts per sample were estimated from amplification of reference gene primers within the assay. Sequence reads were collapsed and filtered to measure the absolute abundance of every unique TCRbeta CDR3 rearrangement. For each sample, productive Simpson clonality was calculated by taking the square root of Simpson's diversity index across productive rearrangements. Entries here come from immuneACCESS through TCRdb and include only in-frame sequences with V and J called. Some clones fail to appear in such tables; in the studies checked, an unresolved V gene covers under half of the shortfall, and the cause of the remainder is unknown. The V and J calls and the clone size are those of that table, but D and trimming were determined from the DNA. This sample lists more than 300,000 clones; more than 70% were detected once. Together, the top ten hold just under 7.5% of the sample.

This receptor chain uses TRBV5-4 and TRBJ1-1; the D gene is not confidently resolved. The clonotype originates from a woman aged 70 to 79 with COVID-19, enrolled during active disease. Specimen: peripheral blood. The DNA is TGTGCCAGCAGCTTGGCAGGTGGGTTGAACACTGAAGCTTTCTTT. This translates into CASSLAGGLNTEAFF.